This is a list of T cell receptor beta chains from one sample in a study of radiotherapy plus CTLA-4 blockade in lung cancer. The protocol was immunoSEQ multiplex PCR, while the TCRdb copy is restricted to in-frame clones and leaves out a portion. The sample lists 81,000 or so clones; less than 85% were seen once. This material consisted of peripheral blood, taken from a patient treated with radiotherapy plus ipilimumab. All receptors come from a human donor with non-small cell lung cancer who had stable disease on radiotherapy plus ipilimumab. The CDR3 runs from the conserved cysteine through the conserved F or W. Each record gives: CDR3 protein, CDR3 DNA, J gene, D gene, clone size, V gene, CDR3 length. A D gene is named only where the DNA matches it firmly. Size values are once, few and many counts, or a class for expanded clones, and some rows have none.

CASSSLSDYEQYF,TGTGCCAGCAGCTCTCTATCTGACTACGAGCAGTACTTC,TRBJ2-7,NA,once,TRBV13,13
CASTLGTGGEQYF,TGTGCCAGCACTCTCGGGACAGGGGGCGAGCAGTACTTC,TRBJ2-7,TRBD1,NA,TRBV6-5,13
CAWSVVAGGSGEQFF,TGTGCCTGGAGTGTAGTGGCGGGAGGTAGTGGTGAGCAGTTCTTC,TRBJ2-1,TRBD2,NA,TRBV30,15
CASSGVSQETQYF,TGTGCCAGCAGTGGGGTCTCCCAAGAGACCCAGTACTTC,TRBJ2-5,NA,NA,TRBV2,13
CASSLGQNNSPLHF,TGTGCCAGCAGCTTGGGTCAAAATAATTCACCCCTCCACTTT,TRBJ1-6,NA,NA,TRBV7-3,14
CASSAGRVGAGELFF,TGTGCCAGCAGTGCTGGCAGGGTAGGCGCCGGGGAGCTGTTTTTT,TRBJ2-2,NA,NA,TRBV28,15
CASSATGTGGNNSPLHF,TGTGCCAGCAGCGCCACCGGGACAGGGGGTAATAATTCACCCCTCCACTTT,TRBJ1-6,TRBD1,once,TRBV9,17
CASSVETRGNEQFF,TGTGCCAGCAGCGTAGAAACCCGGGGGAATGAGCAGTTCTTC,TRBJ2-1,NA,NA,TRBV9,14
CASSSGQAMGQETQYF,TGCGCCAGCAGCTCGGGTCAGGCGATGGGTCAAGAGACCCAGTACTTC,TRBJ2-5,NA,once,TRBV5-1,16
CATSRGGSYADTQYF,TGTGCCACCAGCAGAGGAGGGAGCTACGCAGATACGCAGTATTTT,TRBJ2-3,NA,NA,TRBV15,15
CASSELGRGEPQHF,TGCGCCAGCAGTGAATTGGGCAGGGGTGAGCCCCAGCATTTT,TRBJ1-5,NA,NA,TRBV10-2,14
CSVEGGDYEQYF,TGCAGCGTTGAAGGAGGAGATTACGAGCAGTACTTC,TRBJ2-7,NA,NA,TRBV29-1,12
CASSGGAYGYTF,TGTGCCAGCAGCGGGGGGGCCTATGGCTACACCTTC,TRBJ1-2,NA,NA,TRBV27,12
CASARAGYEKLFF,TGTGCCAGCGCCCGGGCAGGGTACGAAAAACTGTTTTTT,TRBJ1-4,NA,NA,TRBV7-8,13
CASSRDNSGNTIYF,TGTGCCAGCTCACGGGACAACTCTGGAAACACCATATATTTT,TRBJ1-3,NA,NA,TRBV18,14
CASSPLAETQYF,TGTGCCAGCTCACCACTAGCAGAGACCCAGTACTTC,TRBJ2-5,NA,NA,TRBV18,12
CASSSDIMNTEAFF,TGTGCCAGCAGCTCGGACATCATGAACACTGAAGCTTTCTTT,TRBJ1-1,NA,NA,TRBV9,14
CASSLRGYNEQFF,TGTGCCAGCAGCTTAAGAGGCTACAATGAGCAGTTCTTC,TRBJ2-1,NA,NA,TRBV7-3,13
CASSVLATDTQYF,TGCGCCAGCAGCGTACTAGCTACAGATACGCAGTATTTT,TRBJ2-3,NA,NA,TRBV5-1,13
CASSLPGGRANEQFF,TGTGCCAGTAGTCTCCCCGGCGGGAGGGCAAATGAGCAGTTCTTC,TRBJ2-1,TRBD2,NA,TRBV19,15
CASSFLGAAEAFF,TGTGCCAGCAGTTTCCTTGGGGCGGCTGAAGCTTTCTTT,TRBJ1-1,NA,NA,TRBV27,13
CASSPLGEGAPNQPQHF,TGTGCCAGCAGCCCCCTCGGGGAGGGGGCCCCCAATCAGCCCCAGCATTTT,TRBJ1-5,TRBD1,NA,TRBV7-8,17
CASSAPGLAGVRETQYF,TGTGCCAGTAGTGCTCCGGGACTAGCGGGAGTGCGGGAGACCCAGTACTTC,TRBJ2-5,TRBD2,NA,TRBV19,17
CASTAGTTQYF,TGTGCCAGCACCGCCGGGACTACGCAGTATTTT,TRBJ2-3,NA,few,TRBV6-5,11
CASSHSGGKTYEQYF,TGTGCCAGCAGCCATAGCGGGGGGAAAACCTACGAGCAGTACTTC,TRBJ2-7,TRBD2,NA,TRBV5-4,15
CASTGDSGANVLTF,TGTGCCAGCACAGGGGACTCTGGGGCCAACGTCCTGACTTTC,TRBJ2-6,TRBD1,NA,TRBV19,14
CASSEGQARSVSGELFF,TGTGCCAGCAGTGAAGGGCAGGCTAGAAGCGTATCCGGGGAGCTGTTTTTT,TRBJ2-2,NA,NA,TRBV6-1,17
CASSLSPEGKGQFF,TGTGCCAGCAGCTTATCTCCGGAGGGCAAGGGGCAGTTCTTC,TRBJ2-1,NA,NA,TRBV7-2,14
CASSPTGSSGNTIYF,TGTGCCAGCAGTCCTACAGGGAGCTCTGGAAACACCATATATTTT,TRBJ1-3,NA,NA,TRBV28,15
CASSTHETTSYEQYF,TGTGCCAGTAGTACCCACGAGACAACCTCCTACGAGCAGTACTTC,TRBJ2-7,NA,NA,TRBV19,15
CASSVGTSGSIGVYNEQFF,TGTGCCAGCAGCGTAGGGACTAGCGGGAGCATTGGGGTTTACAATGAGCAGTTCTTC,TRBJ2-1,TRBD2,NA,TRBV9,19
CASSQTGDNQPQHF,TGTGCCAGCAGCCAGACAGGGGACAATCAGCCCCAGCATTTT,TRBJ1-5,TRBD1,NA,TRBV7-2,14
CASSTPWGQTYEQYF,TGTGCCAGCAGTACGCCCTGGGGACAGACCTACGAGCAGTACTTC,TRBJ2-7,TRBD1,NA,TRBV6-6,15
CASSFGGPTYF,TGTGCCAGCAGCTTTGGAGGACCGACTTACTTC,TRBJ2-7,NA,NA,TRBV11-3,11
CASSSRIGGANVLTF,TGTGCCAGCAGCTCTCGGATCGGCGGGGCCAACGTCCTGACTTTC,TRBJ2-6,NA,NA,TRBV9,15
CASSQDRGGGAYNEQFF,TGTGCCAGCAGCCAAGATAGGGGGGGAGGGGCCTACAATGAGCAGTTCTTC,TRBJ2-1,NA,NA,TRBV14,17
CASSPSRGGRGEQFF,TGTGCTAGCAGCCCTAGCCGGGGCGGGAGGGGTGAGCAGTTCTTC,TRBJ2-1,TRBD2,once,TRBV7-7,15
CASSSQGNYGYTF,TGTGCCAGCAGTTCTCAGGGGAACTATGGCTACACCTTC,TRBJ1-2,NA,NA,TRBV6-1,13
CASQGQSNQPQHF,TGTGCCAGTCAGGGACAGAGCAATCAGCCCCAGCATTTT,TRBJ1-5,TRBD1,NA,TRBV19,13
CASSYQDTGELFF,TGTGCCAGCAGTTACCAGGACACCGGGGAGCTGTTTTTT,TRBJ2-2,NA,once,TRBV6-6,13
CASSWKDRYSGNTIYF,TGTGCCAGCAGCTGGAAGGACAGGTACTCTGGAAACACCATATATTTT,TRBJ1-3,TRBD1,NA,TRBV5-8,16
CASSWGAGGTGDTQYF,TGTGCCAGCAGCTGGGGAGCGGGAGGGACCGGAGATACGCAGTATTTT,TRBJ2-3,TRBD2,NA,TRBV7-9,16
CASSDPGKTEAFF,TGCGCCAGCAGTGACCCAGGAAAAACTGAAGCTTTCTTT,TRBJ1-1,NA,once,TRBV10-1,13
CASSDSIRSDTQYF,TGTGCCAGCAGTGACTCGATTCGGTCAGATACGCAGTATTTT,TRBJ2-3,NA,few,TRBV6-4,14
CASSLGLANKAGEQYF,TGTGCCAGCAGCTTGGGGCTAGCGAACAAGGCGGGCGAGCAGTACTTC,TRBJ2-7,NA,NA,TRBV5-4,16
CASSPTLNYGYTF,TGTGCCAGCAGCCCCACCCTGAACTATGGCTACACCTTC,TRBJ1-2,NA,NA,TRBV7-2,13
CATSRERQENSPLHF,TGTGCCACCAGCAGAGAGCGGCAGGAAAATTCACCCCTCCACTTT,TRBJ1-6,NA,NA,TRBV15,15
CASSLRGTQADEQYF,TGTGCCAGCAGCTTACGGGGGACGCAGGCAGACGAGCAGTACTTC,TRBJ2-7,NA,NA,TRBV7-3,15
CASRDRNRQETQYF,TGTGCCAGCAGGGACAGGAATAGACAAGAGACCCAGTACTTC,TRBJ2-5,TRBD1,NA,TRBV6-1,14
CASSQGVASRQGDTQYF,TGTGCCAGCAGCCAAGGAGTCGCGAGCCGTCAAGGGGATACGCAGTATTTT,TRBJ2-3,NA,NA,TRBV14,17